This entry is about one TCR beta chain. Its antigen is not identified. Germline lookup yields CDR1 SQVTM and CDR2 ANQGSEA. CDR3 length: 13 residues. V lost 4 bases to trimming and J lost 6 bases; unmatched junction nucleotides: 7. Sequenced by immunoSEQ multiplex PCR; TCRdb stores in-frame clones only, minus some. The table lists fewer than 120,000 clones, over 85% of them singletons. These data come from a study of OX40 agonist ivuxolimab in advanced cancers. Study background: People in dose escalation had one of these cancers: hepatocellular carcinoma, melanoma, renal cell or head and neck cancer.

Study findings and constraints: Some nonresponders likewise displayed low normalized T-cell clonal expansion.

The V and J genes are TRBV29-1 and TRBJ2-3; 7 bases align to TRBD2. Here the sequenced sample was CD4+ or CD8+ T cells sorted from blood, taken in a trial of the OX40 agonist ivuxolimab. This TCR came from an adult with an advanced solid tumor such as melanoma, head and neck, liver or kidney cancer. The CDR3 loop is CSVAPGRRDTQYF. The CDR3 nucleotides read TGCAGCGTTGCTCCCGGGAGGAGGGATACGCAGTATTTT.